The rows below give T cell receptor beta chains drawn from one sample of a study of beta chain features in type 1 diabetes. Some clones are missing from TCRdb's copy, which holds only in-frame ones; the method was immunoSEQ multiplex PCR. The data hold 250,000 to 300,000 clones, with around 24% observed a single time. Input material: naive CD4+ T cells from blood. The receptors were sampled from a woman in her twenties or thirties with type 1 diabetes. CDR3s include the opening cysteine and the closing phenylalanine or tryptophan. A D gene is named only where the DNA matches it firmly. Clone size is shown for a subset of rows, as once, few, many or a class of expanded clone.

TRBD2	TRBV5-1	NA	TRBJ2-7	14	CASSPGTSGNEQYF	TGCGCCAGCAGCCCGGGGACTAGCGGCAACGAGCAGTACTTC
NA	TRBV29-1	NA	TRBJ2-1	13	CSVPGHPINEQFF	TGCAGCGTCCCGGGACACCCTATCAATGAGCAGTTCTTC
NA	TRBV2	few	TRBJ1-5	13	CASREVGNQPQHF	TGTGCCAGCAGGGAAGTAGGCAATCAGCCCCAGCATTTT
TRBD2	TRBV19	NA	TRBJ2-3	15	CASSRAGGGTDTQYF	TGTGCCAGTAGTAGAGCGGGAGGAGGCACAGATACGCAGTATTTT
TRBD1	TRBV7-9	once	TRBJ2-7	14	CASRTGTGAHEQYF	TGTGCCAGCAGGACCGGGACAGGGGCCCACGAGCAGTACTTC
NA	TRBV28	NA	TRBJ2-5	14	CASSLPLAEETQYF	TGTGCCAGCAGTCTACCCCTCGCCGAAGAGACCCAGTACTTC
TRBD2	TRBV30	NA	TRBJ2-1	13	CAWKKSGIGEQFF	TGTGCCTGGAAGAAGAGCGGGATTGGTGAGCAGTTCTTC
TRBD2	TRBV27	NA	TRBJ2-1	16	CASSRPGLAGPDEQFF	TGTGCCAGCAGTCGCCCCGGACTAGCGGGGCCCGATGAGCAGTTCTTC
NA	TRBV7-2	few	TRBJ1-5	16	CASSLVGGPSNQPQHF	TGTGCCAGCAGCTTAGTAGGGGGACCTAGCAATCAGCCCCAGCATTTT
NA	TRBV19	NA	TRBJ2-2	15	CASSIPGRITGELFF	TGTGCCAGTAGTATCCCCGGGAGAATCACCGGGGAGCTGTTTTTT
NA	TRBV5-1	NA	TRBJ1-5	14	CASSLGREGQPQHF	TGCGCCAGCAGCTTGGGCAGGGAAGGACAGCCCCAGCATTTT
NA	TRBV7-9	many	TRBJ2-1	11	CASSRDWEQFF	TGTGCCAGCAGCCGCGATTGGGAGCAGTTCTTC
TRBD1	TRBV30	few	TRBJ1-1	16	CAWSVWRGRRGTEAFF	TGTGCCTGGAGTGTGTGGAGGGGGCGCCGAGGAACTGAAGCTTTCTTT
NA	TRBV5-1	NA	TRBJ2-5	15	CASSIRDAGGETQYF	TGCGCCAGCAGCATCCGGGACGCCGGAGGGGAGACCCAGTACTTC
NA	TRBV5-4	NA	TRBJ2-1	15	CASSRPGSSYNEQFF	TGTGCCAGCAGCCGACCCGGGAGTTCCTACAATGAGCAGTTCTTC
NA	TRBV5-1	NA	TRBJ2-5	12	CASSLGEDSSHF	TGCGCCAGCAGCTTGGGGGAGGACTCCAGTCACTTC
NA	TRBV1	NA	TRBJ2-7	17	CTSSQDLKLASSYEQYF	TGCACCAGCAGCCAAGATCTCAAACTAGCGAGCTCCTACGAGCAGTACTTC
NA	TRBV7-9	few	TRBJ2-3	13	CASSFTGSDTQYF	TGTGCCAGCAGCTTCACAGGGTCGGATACGCAGTATTTT
NA	TRBV5-6	few	TRBJ2-7	11	CASSTRTAQYF	TGTGCCAGCAGCACCAGGACAGCTCAGTACTTC